This T cell receptor (beta chain) came from a study of OX40 agonist ivuxolimab in advanced cancers. Study findings and constraints: Mean expanded clone counts were higher in CD8+ than CD4+ T cells.

The CDR3 extends over 12 amino acids. V lost 2 bases and J 6 bases, leaving 9 bases between the germline ends. Germline-derived CDR1 and CDR2 are GTSNPN and SVGIG (reference sequence). Profiled with immunoSEQ multiplex PCR; TCRdb holds only in-frame clones, not every one. Of 20,000 to 25,000 clones in the sample, 90% to 95% are singletons; the top ten hold nearly 60%. Concerning this clone: Its target is not known.

This rearrangement joins TRBV30 to TRBJ2-3; D is uncertain. This material consisted of CD4+ or CD8+ T cells sorted from blood, taken in a trial of the OX40 agonist ivuxolimab. This sequence originates from an adult with an advanced solid tumor such as melanoma, head and neck, liver or kidney cancer. The CDR3 nucleotides are TGTGCCTGGAGTTTTAGCCCCGATACGCAGTATTTT. Protein product: CAWSFSPDTQYF.